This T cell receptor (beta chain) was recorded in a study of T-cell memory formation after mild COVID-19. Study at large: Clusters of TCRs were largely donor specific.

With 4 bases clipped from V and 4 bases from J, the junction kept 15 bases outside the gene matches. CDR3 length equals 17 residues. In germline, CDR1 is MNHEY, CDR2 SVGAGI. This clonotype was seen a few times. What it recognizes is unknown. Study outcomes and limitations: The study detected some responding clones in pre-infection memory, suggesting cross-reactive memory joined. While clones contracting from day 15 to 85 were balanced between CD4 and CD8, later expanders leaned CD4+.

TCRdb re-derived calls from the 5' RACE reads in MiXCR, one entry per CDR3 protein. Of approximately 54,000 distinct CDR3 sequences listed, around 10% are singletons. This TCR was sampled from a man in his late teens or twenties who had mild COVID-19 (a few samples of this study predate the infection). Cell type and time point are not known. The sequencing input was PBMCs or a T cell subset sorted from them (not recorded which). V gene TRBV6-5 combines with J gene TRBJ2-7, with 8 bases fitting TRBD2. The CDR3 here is CASSLFQPAGGGYEQYF. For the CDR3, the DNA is TGTGCCAGCAGTTTATTTCAGCCGGCGGGGGGCGGGTACGAGCAGTACTTC.